This TCR beta chain was captured in a study of blood T cells in healthy people across ages. The overall study: About one barcoded beta molecule per two T cells was the capture yield of template switching.

This clonotype was seen repeatedly, ten times or more. As yet, its antigen is unknown. CDR1 is LGHDT, CDR2 YNNKEL, per germline (reference sequence). V dropped 4 bases and J dropped 3 bases, with 14 bases sitting between them. CDR3 size: 15 residues. Together with a sample-barcoded 5' primer, a J-beta primer mix was included in a second PCR lasting about 6 to 11 cycles. Each cDNA molecule carried a tag from a template-switch adaptor that contained 12 random nucleotides. TCRdb called the 5' RACE reads again in MiXCR, with one record for every CDR3 protein. The sample consists of some 670,000 distinct CDR3 sequences, over 40% of them appearing once. General study points: When set beside aged donors, long-lived donors presented more naive CD4+ cells and higher diversity.

Isolated per sample were at least 6 million PBMCs. V is TRBV3-1 and J is TRBJ2-3; tentative D call: TRBD2 (7 bases). The sequence derives from a woman over 75 in good health. Sample: blood. The CDR3 sequence: CASSPRRGRTDTQYF. CDR3 nucleotides: TGTGCCAGCAGCCCCCGGCGGGGGCGGACAGATACGCAGTATTTT.